This TCR beta chain was found in a study of CD8+ T cells in alopecia areata. Findings and limits, study-wide: Amid tofacitinib therapy, many expanded lesional clones stayed present in scalp and blood.

cDNA reverse transcribed from extracted RNA served as the sequencing template. The data were produced by immunoSEQ multiplex PCR, yet TCRdb's version contains in-frame clones alone and is incomplete. Here the sample spans about 200,000 clones, just under 65% being singletons. As regards this clone: Its antigen is unidentified.

The CDR3 is made up of 15 amino acids. Trimming took 3 bases from V and 0 from J, leaving 7 bases between them. The germline gives CDR1 SGDLS, CDR2 YYNGEE. Treatment noted: oral pan-JAK inhibitor, 5-10 mg twice daily. The starting material was CD4+ T cells sorted from blood, obtained between weeks 49 and 50, from a patient treated with tofacitinib. This clonotype was obtained from a human donor with alopecia areata. This chain connects TRBV9 to TRBJ1-6; D remains ambiguous. The CDR3, as DNA: TGTGCCAGCAGCGCAGAGAGCTCCTATAATTCACCCCTCCACTTT. Protein product: CASSAESSYNSPLHF. Full variable domain (outside the CDR3, taken from reference TRBV9 and TRBJ1-6): DSGVTQTPKHLITATGQRVTLRCSPRSGDLSVYWYQQSLDQGLQFLIQYYNGEERAKGNILERFSAQQFPDLHSELNLSSLELGDSALYFCASSAESSYNSPLHFGNGTRLTVT.